This TCR beta chain comes out of a study of shared clonotypes between healthy human individuals. Points from the study as a whole: The study sampled only blood, and tissue repertoires likely differ.

Terminally differentiated effector memory CD45RA+ cells were left out of the naive CD8 fraction, which was CD45RO-negative and positively selected for CCR7. Regarding this clone: The antigen remains undetermined.

The V and J ends lost 7 bases and 0 bases respectively, with 6 bases between them. In germline, CDR1 is MNHEY, CDR2 SVGAGI. The CDR3 spans 13 residues. For each subset, genomic DNA was distributed in equal portions over several immunoSEQ plates. Profiling relied on immunoSEQ multiplex PCR, and the TCRdb table lists in-frame clones only, not all of them. In the table there are about 800,000 clones, about 96% of which are singletons. This receptor was taken from a man under 40 in good health. The rearrangement uses TRBV6-5 and TRBJ1-4; D is unclear. Input material: naive CD8+ T cells sorted from blood. The CDR3 region has the DNA TGTGCCAGCACGCCAGCAACTAATGAAAAACTGTTTTTT. This sequence encodes CASTPATNEKLFF.